The clone carrying this T cell receptor (beta chain) was detected many times. Its antigen is undetermined. The CDR3 goes on 3 residues after the read ends, and that part is filled in from the germline J gene. These data originate in a study of T cell clonality in common variable immunodeficiency. General study points: Links between repertoire features and CVID complications were heterogeneity-limited. Compared with controls, CVID subjects had fewer shared TCRbeta clones.

Assay: immunoSEQ multiplex PCR; the TCRdb copy retains only in-frame clones and omits some. The data show about 64,000 clones, with none appearing a single time. The CDR3 covers 12 residues. Germline CDR1 SGHVS, CDR2 FNYEAQ. Both groups were predominantly of Caucasian heritage. This clonotype was obtained from a person between 18 and 75 years old in good health. The V call is TRBV7-6, the J call TRBJ2-3; maybe TRBD1 (5 bases). The sequenced sample consisted of peripheral blood mononuclear cells. CDR3 sequence: CASSLAAGTQYF. The CDR3 DNA, read in part, is TGTGCCAGCAGCTTAGCGGCAGGGACG.